The clone carrying this T cell receptor (beta chain) was seen just once. Its antigen remains unknown. Sequenced by immunoSEQ multiplex PCR; TCRdb stores in-frame clones only, minus some. The data show some 1,600,000 clones, 95% to 99% seen once. This sample was included in a study of shared clonotypes between healthy human individuals. Across the whole study: Serving as donors were two women and three men, whose ages spanned 18 to 49. General study findings and limits: Shared across four donors were 4% to 5% of the naive CD4 clonotypes.

All donors were healthy HIV-negative adults lacking recent acute infections or vaccinations. It was into CD45RA+ naive and CD45RA-negative memory subsets that the CD4+ cells were split. The material sequenced was naive CD4+ T cells sorted from blood. Sample subset: CD45RA+ positively selected. The receptor comes from a man aged 25 to 40 in good health.

The CDR3 loop is CASSTPGQGDNEQFF. The CDR3 nucleotides read TGTGCCAGCAGTACGCCGGGACAGGGGGACAATGAGCAGTTCTTC. The chain recombines TRBV5-6 with TRBJ2-1, with TRBD1 matching 11 bases. This CDR3 has 15 amino acids. V was clipped by 5 bases and J by 5 bases; unmatched bases: 6. Germline values: CDR1 SGHDT, CDR2 YYEEEE.